Presented here are 20 T cell receptor beta chains from one specimen sequenced in a study of Ad26.COV2.S vaccination and SARS-CoV-2 variants. Treatment here: around 19 received Ad26.COV2.S at low or high dose, single or two shots; 5 received placebo; per-sample allocation not given. Sample collection was performed on day 63 after the first vaccine or placebo injection. This table comes from immunoSEQ multiplex PCR, and its TCRdb copy is limited to in-frame clones, with some not included. The table has more than 350,000 clones, over 75% seen once. Specimen: peripheral blood, collected in a trial of Ad26.COV2.S vaccine versus placebo. The receptor set was obtained from a person between 18 and 60 years old who received the Ad26.COV2.S COVID-19 vaccine or a placebo.

A single count supports this clone. The rearrangement uses TRBV9 and TRBJ2-7, with TRBD1 matching over 9 bases. This CDR3 has 16 amino acids. V shed 0 bases, J shed 3 bases, and the junction held 7 bases outside the gene matches. Germline V CDR1 and CDR2: SGDLS, YYNGEE. The CDR3 bases are TGTGCCAGCAGCGTAGGAGGGACAGGGTCCATCTACGAGCAGTACTTC. It yields the protein CASSVGGTGSIYEQYF.

This chain connects TRBV3-1 (or the pseudogene TRBV3-2) to TRBJ2-2, with 10 nucleotides matching TRBD2. The germline CDR1 and CDR2 sequences are LGHDT and YNNKEL (reference sequence). The CDR3 has 16 amino acids. The V and J ends lost 4 bases and 2 bases, in that order; junction bases with no gene match: 4. The CDR3 is CASSPGLAVNTGELFF. The CDR3, as DNA: TGTGCCAGCAGCCCCGGACTAGCGGTTAACACCGGGGAGCTGTTTTTT.

J is TRBJ2-3 and V is TRBV24-1; 9 bases match TRBD2. CDR3 length: 13 residues. Trimming cost V 4 bases and J 6 bases; bases outside gene matches: 1. CDR1 is KGHDR, CDR2 SFDVKD, per germline. The CDR3 nucleotides are TGTGCCACCAGTGACCTAGCGGGGGATACGCAGTATTTT. Protein sequence: CATSDLAGDTQYF.

Here the CDR3 DNA reads TGTGCCAGCAGCTTACTACGTTCCTACAATGAGCAGTTCTTC. Amino acids: CASSLLRSYNEQFF. The V gene is TRBV5-6, the J gene TRBJ2-1; D call uncertain. V lost 2 bases and J lost 1, with 7 bases in between. CDR3 length: 14 amino acids. CDR1 and CDR2 (germline): SGHDT, YYEEEE.

The chain carries TRBV10-3 and TRBJ1-1, with 8 positions matching TRBD1. The germline CDR1 and CDR2 sequences are ENHRY and SYGVKD. The CDR3 totals 14 residues. Unmatched junction bases numbered 5, after V lost 6 bases and J lost 2 bases. The CDR3 sequence is CAISPTGANTEAFF. CDR3 in DNA: TGTGCCATCAGCCCGACAGGGGCAAACACTGAAGCTTTCTTT.

The V call is TRBV2, the J call TRBJ1-2; no reliable D call. V was shortened by 1 base and J by 3 bases, with 6 bases between the two germline ends. This CDR3 spans 13 amino acids. Looked up from germline, CDR1 is SNHLY and CDR2 is FYNNEI. CDR3 nucleotide sequence: TGTGCCAGCAGTGAAGTACAGTACTATGGCTACACCTTC. Residues: CASSEVQYYGYTF.

CDR3 sequence reads: CASSNSGNTEAFF. CDR3 in DNA: TGTGCCAGTAGTAATTCGGGGAACACTGAAGCTTTCTTT. This rearrangement joins TRBV19 to TRBJ1-1; D is unclear. The V end lost 4 bases, the J end lost 1 base, and 7 bases lay between the germline ends. The germline V gene has CDR1 LNHDA and CDR2 SQIVND (reference sequence). The CDR3 contains 13 residues.

Details on this clone: The same CDR3 is also encoded by other DNA sequences in this sample. The rearrangement uses TRBV20-1 and TRBJ1-2; D not certain. The CDR3 is 11 residues long. Trimming pared 3 bases from V and 2 bases from J, leaving 4 bases between. Germline V gives CDR1 DFQATT, CDR2 SNEGSKA (reference sequence). The CDR3 sequence: CSARVNYGYTF. CDR3 DNA sequence: TGCAGTGCTAGGGTGAACTATGGCTACACCTTC.

The chain has TRBV7-2 and TRBJ2-7, with TRBD2 as a possible D gene (5 bases). Trimming took off 1 base at V and 3 bases at J, with 10 bases between the two ends. The V gene's germline CDR1 is SGHTA and CDR2 FQGNSA. There are 14 residues in the CDR3. The CDR3 nucleotides read TGTGCCAGCAGCTTAGTTCTGGGGAGCTACGAGCAGTACTTC. This encodes CASSLVLGSYEQYF.

The rearrangement links TRBV7-8 to TRBJ2-3; 7 nucleotides match TRBD2. Germline CDR1 SGHVS, CDR2 FQNEAQ. V gave up 4 bases and J gave up 3 bases; unmatched junction bases: 10. CDR3 length: 16 residues. The CDR3 DNA is TGTGCCAGCAGCTCTACAATCGGACTAGGAACAGATACGCAGTATTTT. This codes for CASSSTIGLGTDTQYF.

CDR3: CASSLDLTGGNTEAFF. The CDR3, as DNA: TGTGCCAGCAGCTTAGACCTCACCGGGGGGAACACTGAAGCTTTCTTT. The V call is TRBV7-6, the J call TRBJ1-1, with D possibly being TRBD1 (5 bases). Germline loops: CDR1 SGHVS, CDR2 FNYEAQ. V lost 1 base to trimming and J lost 1 base, with 13 bases between them. The CDR3 consists of 16 residues.

There are a few counts of this clone. Other nucleotide sequences in the sample specify the same CDR3. The chain uses TRBV9 and TRBJ2-7; D might be TRBD2 (6 bases). Germline loops: CDR1 SGDLS, CDR2 YYNGEE. CDR3 length: 13 residues. Trimming removed 0 bases from V and 4 bases from J, with 8 bases in between. This chain's CDR3 is CASSVGTNYEQYF. The CDR3 bases are TGTGCCAGCAGCGTAGGGACTAATTACGAGCAGTACTTC.

The chain recombines TRBV24-1 with TRBJ1-1; no firm D call. The germline gives CDR1 KGHDR, CDR2 SFDVKD. The V end was cut by 4 bases, the J end by 7 bases, with 12 bases between. The CDR3 is made up of 13 amino acids. The CDR3 loop is CATSDHNSDEAFF. The CDR3 region has the DNA TGTGCCACCAGTGACCACAACAGCGATGAAGCTTTCTTT.

The chain couples TRBV18 to TRBJ1-1; TRBD1 might be the D (6 bases). This CDR3 has 18 residues. Looked up from germline, CDR1 is KGHSH and CDR2 is LQKENI. V was pared by 3 bases and J by 1 base, with 21 bases between. The DNA for the CDR3 is TGTGCCAGCTCACCTTATCTGGGCCAGGGGCCCTCGAACACTGAAGCTTTCTTT. This codes for CASSPYLGQGPSNTEAFF. The variable domain in full, completed from reference TRBV18 and TRBJ1-1, reads NAGVMQNPRHLVRRRGQEARLRCSPMKGHSHVYWYRQLPEEGLKFMVYLQKENIIDESGMPKERFSAEFPKEGPSILRIQQVVRGDSAAYFCASSPYLGQGPSNTEAFFGQGTRLTVV.

This clone was counted between two and nine times. This chain joins TRBV6-1 and TRBJ2-3; 11 bases are a match to TRBD2. The CDR3 runs to 16 residues. CDR1 is MNHNS, CDR2 SASEGT, per germline. V dropped 4 bases and J dropped 2; count of bases not matched to a gene: 5. The DNA of the CDR3 is TGTGCCAGCAGTGGGACTAGCGGGTCTCCCACAGATACGCAGTATTTT. Translating gives CASSGTSGSPTDTQYF.

This rearrangement joins TRBV10-3 to TRBJ1-4, with unresolved D. V shed 3 bases and J shed 0 bases, with 8 bases lying between them. The germline V gene has CDR1 ENHRY and CDR2 SYGVKD. The CDR3 totals 15 residues. The CDR3 reads CAISDTTATNEKLFF. The CDR3 bases are TGTGCCATCAGTGACACCACAGCAACTAATGAAAAACTGTTTTTT.

J is TRBJ2-7 and V is TRBV4-2, with 7 bases identical to TRBD2. This CDR3 contains 15 residues. V was pared by 1 base and J by 2 bases, with 5 bases of the junction left unmatched. Germline V lookup: CDR1 LGHNA, CDR2 YNFKEQ. CDR3 region: CASSQGPGGPYEQYF. CDR3 in DNA: TGTGCCAGCAGCCAAGGGCCGGGAGGCCCCTACGAGCAGTACTTC.

This clone was found once. This chain joins TRBV9 and TRBJ2-2; D is ambiguous. This CDR3 has 15 residues. CDR1 SGDLS and CDR2 YYNGEE come from the germline V gene. V lost 3 bases and J 1 base, leaving 10 bases between the germline ends. The CDR3 DNA reads as TGTGCCAGCAGCGAGGGCAGGATGAACACCGGGGAGCTGTTTTTT. This translates into CASSEGRMNTGELFF.

The genes are TRBV21-1 and TRBJ2-5; the table names TRBD1, a call not compared with the DNA. TRBV21-1 is flagged as a pseudogene. This CDR3 comprises 15 residues. Written as DNA, the CDR3 is TGTGCCAGCAGCCGACAGGGGTCAAACCAAGAGACCCAGTACTTC. As protein: CASSRQGSNQETQYF.

V gene TRBV11-2 combines with J gene TRBJ1-4; D is unclear. Germline V CDR1 and CDR2: SGHAT, FQNNGV. The CDR3 runs 14 residues. Trimming cost V 5 bases and J 0 bases, with 7 bases left between them. This CDR3 reads CASSRGSTNEKLFF. The CDR3 coding sequence is TGTGCCAGCAGCCGTGGTTCAACTAATGAAAAACTGTTTTTT.